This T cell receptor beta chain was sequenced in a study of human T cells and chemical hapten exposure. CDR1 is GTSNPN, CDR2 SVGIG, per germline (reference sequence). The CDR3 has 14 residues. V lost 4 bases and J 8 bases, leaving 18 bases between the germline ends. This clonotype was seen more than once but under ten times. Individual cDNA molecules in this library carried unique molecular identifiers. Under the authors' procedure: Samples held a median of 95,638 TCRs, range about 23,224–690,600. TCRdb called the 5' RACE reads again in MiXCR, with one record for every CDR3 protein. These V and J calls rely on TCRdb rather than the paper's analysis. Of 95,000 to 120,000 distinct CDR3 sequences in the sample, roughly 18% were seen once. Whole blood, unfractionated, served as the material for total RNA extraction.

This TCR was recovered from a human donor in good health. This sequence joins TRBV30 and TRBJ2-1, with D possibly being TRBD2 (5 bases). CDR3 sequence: CAWTSLVGDDEQFF. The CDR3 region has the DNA TGTGCCTGGACTTCACTAGTGGGAGACGATGAGCAGTTCTTC.